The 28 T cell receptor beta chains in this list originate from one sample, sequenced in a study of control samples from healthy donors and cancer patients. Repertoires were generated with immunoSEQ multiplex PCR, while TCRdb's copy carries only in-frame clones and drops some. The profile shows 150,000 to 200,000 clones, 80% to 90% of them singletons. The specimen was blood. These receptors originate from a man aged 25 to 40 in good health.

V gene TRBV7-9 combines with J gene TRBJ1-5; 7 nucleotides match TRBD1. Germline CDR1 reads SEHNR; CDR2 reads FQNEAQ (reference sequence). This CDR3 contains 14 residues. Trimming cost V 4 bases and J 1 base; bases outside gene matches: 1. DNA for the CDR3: TGTGCCAGCAGCTCGGGACAGAGCAATCAGCCCCAGCATTTT. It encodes CASSSGQSNQPQHF. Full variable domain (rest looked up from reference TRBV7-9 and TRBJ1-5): DTGVSQNPRHKITKRGQNVTFRCDPISEHNRLYWYRQTLGQGPEFLTYFQNEAQLEKSRLLSDRFSAERPKGSFSTLEIQRTEQGDSAMYLCASSSGQSNQPQHFGDGTRLSIL.

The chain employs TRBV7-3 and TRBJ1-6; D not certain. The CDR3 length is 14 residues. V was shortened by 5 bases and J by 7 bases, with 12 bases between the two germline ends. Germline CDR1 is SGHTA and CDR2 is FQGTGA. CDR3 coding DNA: TGTGCCAGCAGCGACGGTCAGCGGAATTCACCCCTCCACTTT. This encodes CASSDGQRNSPLHF.

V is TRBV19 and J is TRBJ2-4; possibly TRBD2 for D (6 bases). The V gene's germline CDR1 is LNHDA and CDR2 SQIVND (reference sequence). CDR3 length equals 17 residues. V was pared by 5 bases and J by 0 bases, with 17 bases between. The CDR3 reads CASSPLPAGRAKNIQYF. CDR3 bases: TGTGCCAGTAGTCCCCTCCCGGCGGGACGAGCCAAAAACATTCAGTACTTC.

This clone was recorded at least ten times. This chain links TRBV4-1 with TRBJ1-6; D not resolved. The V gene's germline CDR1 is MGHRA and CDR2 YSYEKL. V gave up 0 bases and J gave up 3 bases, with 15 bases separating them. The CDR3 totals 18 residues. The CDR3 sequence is CASSQERHLSYYNSPLHF. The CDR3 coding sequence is TGCGCCAGCAGCCAAGAGAGGCACCTCTCGTACTATAATTCACCCCTCCACTTT.

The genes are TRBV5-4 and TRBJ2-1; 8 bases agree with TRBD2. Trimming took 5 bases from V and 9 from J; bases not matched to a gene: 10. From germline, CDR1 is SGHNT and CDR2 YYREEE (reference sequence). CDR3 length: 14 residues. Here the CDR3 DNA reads TGTGCCAGCAGGAGTACCGCGGGAGGTAGTGAGCAGTTCTTC. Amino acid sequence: CASRSTAGGSEQFF.

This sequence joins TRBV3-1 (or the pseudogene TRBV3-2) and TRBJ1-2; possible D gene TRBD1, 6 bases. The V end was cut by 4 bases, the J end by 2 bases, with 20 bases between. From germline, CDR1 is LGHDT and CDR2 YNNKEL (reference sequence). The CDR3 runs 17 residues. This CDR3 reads CASSRTGLNSLNYGYTF. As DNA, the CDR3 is TGTGCCAGCAGCCGTACAGGGCTAAACTCGCTAAACTATGGCTACACCTTC.

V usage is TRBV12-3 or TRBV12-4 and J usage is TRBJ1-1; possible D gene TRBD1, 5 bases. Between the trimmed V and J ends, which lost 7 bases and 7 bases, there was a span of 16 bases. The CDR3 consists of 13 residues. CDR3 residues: CASTLQGRIEAFF. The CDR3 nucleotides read TGTGCCAGCACCCTCCAGGGCCGAATTGAAGCTTTCTTT.

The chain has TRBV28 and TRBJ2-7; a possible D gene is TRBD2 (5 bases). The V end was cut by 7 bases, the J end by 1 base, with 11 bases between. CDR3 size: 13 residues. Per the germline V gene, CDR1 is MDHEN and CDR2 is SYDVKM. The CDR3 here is CASIRGSSYEQYF. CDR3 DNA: TGTGCCAGCATCCGGGGATCTTCCTACGAGCAGTACTTC.

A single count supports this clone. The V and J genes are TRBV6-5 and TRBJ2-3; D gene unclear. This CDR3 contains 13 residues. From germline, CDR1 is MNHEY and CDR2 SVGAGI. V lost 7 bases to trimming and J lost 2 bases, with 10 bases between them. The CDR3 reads CASTHRVTDTQYF. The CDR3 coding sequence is TGTGCCAGCACCCACAGAGTCACAGATACGCAGTATTTT.

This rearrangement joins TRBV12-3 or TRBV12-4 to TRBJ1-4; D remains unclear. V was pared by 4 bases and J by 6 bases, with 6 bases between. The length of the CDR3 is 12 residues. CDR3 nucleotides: TGTGCCAGCAGTTATACGGATGAAAAACTGTTTTTT. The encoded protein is CASSYTDEKLFF.

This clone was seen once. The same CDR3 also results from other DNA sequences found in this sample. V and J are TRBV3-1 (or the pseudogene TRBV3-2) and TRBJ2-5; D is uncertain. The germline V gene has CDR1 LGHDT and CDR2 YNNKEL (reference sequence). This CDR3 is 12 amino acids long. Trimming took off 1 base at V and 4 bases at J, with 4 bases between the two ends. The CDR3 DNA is TGTGCCAGCAGCCAAGGTCTAGAGACCCAGTACTTC. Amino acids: CASSQGLETQYF.

In DNA form, the CDR3 reads TGTGCCAGCTCCCCCGGGACTGCCTCTGGAAACACCATATATTTT. Amino acid sequence: CASSPGTASGNTIYF. The chain carries TRBV18 and TRBJ1-3; D is possibly TRBD1 (5 bases). The V and J ends lost 6 bases and 0 bases respectively, with 12 bases between them. The CDR3 runs to 15 residues. CDR1 and CDR2 from the germline V gene are KGHSH and LQKENI.

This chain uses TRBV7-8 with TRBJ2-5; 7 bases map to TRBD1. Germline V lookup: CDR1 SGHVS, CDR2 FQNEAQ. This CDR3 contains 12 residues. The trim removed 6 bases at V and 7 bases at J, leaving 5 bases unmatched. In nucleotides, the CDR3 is TGTGCCAGCAGGACAGGGTCAGGGACCCAGTACTTC. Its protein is CASRTGSGTQYF.

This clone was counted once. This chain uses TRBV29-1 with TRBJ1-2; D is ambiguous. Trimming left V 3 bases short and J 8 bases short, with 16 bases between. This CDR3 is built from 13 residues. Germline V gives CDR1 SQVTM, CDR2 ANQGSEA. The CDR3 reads CSVDFWAEWGYTF. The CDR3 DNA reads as TGCAGCGTTGATTTTTGGGCCGAGTGGGGCTACACCTTC.

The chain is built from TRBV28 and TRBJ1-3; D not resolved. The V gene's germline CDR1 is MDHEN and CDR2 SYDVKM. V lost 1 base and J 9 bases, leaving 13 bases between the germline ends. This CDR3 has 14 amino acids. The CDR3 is CASSLSESLGTIYF. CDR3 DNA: TGTGCCAGCAGTTTATCCGAATCCTTGGGCACCATATATTTT.

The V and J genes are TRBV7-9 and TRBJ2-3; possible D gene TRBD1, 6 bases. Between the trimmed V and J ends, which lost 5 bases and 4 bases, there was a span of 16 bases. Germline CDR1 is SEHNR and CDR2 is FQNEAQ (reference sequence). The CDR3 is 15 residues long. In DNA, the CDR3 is TGTGCCAGCAGCCCTGAGAGGACAGAACCAGATACGCAGTATTTT. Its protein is CASSPERTEPDTQYF.

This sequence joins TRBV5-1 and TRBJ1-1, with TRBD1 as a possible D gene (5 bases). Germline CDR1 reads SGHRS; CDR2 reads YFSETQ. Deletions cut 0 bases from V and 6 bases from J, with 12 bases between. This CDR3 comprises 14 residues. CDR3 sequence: CASSLGGASAEAFF. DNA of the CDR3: TGCGCCAGCAGCTTGGGAGGGGCGAGCGCTGAAGCTTTCTTT. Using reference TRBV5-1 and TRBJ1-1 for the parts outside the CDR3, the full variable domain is KAGVTQTPRYLIKTRGQQVTLSCSPISGHRSVSWYQQTPGQGLQFLFEYFSETQRNKGNFPGRFSGRQFSNSRSEMNVSTLELGDSALYLCASSLGGASAEAFFGQGTRLTVV.

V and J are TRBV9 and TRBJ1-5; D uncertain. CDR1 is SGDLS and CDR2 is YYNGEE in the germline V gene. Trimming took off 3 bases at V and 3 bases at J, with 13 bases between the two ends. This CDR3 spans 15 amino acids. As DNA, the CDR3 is TGTGCCAGCAGCGCCTCCCCCAGTATCAATCAGCCCCAGCATTTT. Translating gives CASSASPSINQPQHF. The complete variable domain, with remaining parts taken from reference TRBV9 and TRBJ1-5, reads DSGVTQTPKHLITATGQRVTLRCSPRSGDLSVYWYQQSLDQGLQFLIQYYNGEERAKGNILERFSAQQFPDLHSELNLSSLELGDSALYFCASSASPSINQPQHFGDGTRLSIL.

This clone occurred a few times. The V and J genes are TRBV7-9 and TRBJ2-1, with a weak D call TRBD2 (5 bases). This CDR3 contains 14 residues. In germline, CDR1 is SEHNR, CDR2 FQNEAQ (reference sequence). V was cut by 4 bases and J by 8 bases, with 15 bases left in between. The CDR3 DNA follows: TGTGCCAGCAGCTCCGGCCTTGGAGGCGATGAGCAGTTCTTC. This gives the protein CASSSGLGGDEQFF.

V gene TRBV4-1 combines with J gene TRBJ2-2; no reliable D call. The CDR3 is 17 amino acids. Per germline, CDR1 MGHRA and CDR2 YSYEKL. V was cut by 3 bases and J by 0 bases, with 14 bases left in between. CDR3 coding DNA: TGCGCCAGCAGCCATTGGTCACTTAGAGCGAACACCGGGGAGCTGTTTTTT. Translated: CASSHWSLRANTGELFF.

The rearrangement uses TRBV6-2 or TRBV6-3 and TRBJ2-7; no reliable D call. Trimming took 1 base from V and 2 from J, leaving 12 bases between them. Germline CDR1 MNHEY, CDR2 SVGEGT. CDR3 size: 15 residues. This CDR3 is CASSYYPSATYEQYF. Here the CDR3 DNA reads TGTGCCAGCAGTTACTATCCCAGCGCAACCTACGAGCAGTACTTC.

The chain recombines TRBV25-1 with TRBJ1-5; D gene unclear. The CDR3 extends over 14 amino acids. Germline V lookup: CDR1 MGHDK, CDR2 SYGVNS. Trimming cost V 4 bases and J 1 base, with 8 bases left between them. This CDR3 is CASSGAGSNQPQHF. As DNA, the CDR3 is TGTGCCAGCAGTGGGGCAGGCAGCAATCAGCCCCAGCATTTT.

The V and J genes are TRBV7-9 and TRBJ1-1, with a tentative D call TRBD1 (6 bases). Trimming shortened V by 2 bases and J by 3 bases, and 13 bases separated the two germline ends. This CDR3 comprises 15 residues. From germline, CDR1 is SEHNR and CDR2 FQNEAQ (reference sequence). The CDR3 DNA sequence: TGTGCCAGCAGCTTAAGGAGGGACAAGTACACTGAAGCTTTCTTT. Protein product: CASSLRRDKYTEAFF.

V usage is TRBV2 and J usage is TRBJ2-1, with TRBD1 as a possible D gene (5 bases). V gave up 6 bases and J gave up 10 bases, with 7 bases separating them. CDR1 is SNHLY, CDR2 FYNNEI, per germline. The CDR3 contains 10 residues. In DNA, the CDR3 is TGTGCCAGCAGGGCAGGGGAGCAGTTCTTC. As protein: CASRAGEQFF.

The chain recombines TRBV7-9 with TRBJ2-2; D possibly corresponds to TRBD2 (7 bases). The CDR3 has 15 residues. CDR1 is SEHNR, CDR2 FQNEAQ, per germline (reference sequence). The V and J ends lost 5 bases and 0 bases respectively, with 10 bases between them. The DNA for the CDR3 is TGTGCCAGCAGCGGGGGGGCCTCGAACACCGGGGAGCTGTTTTTT. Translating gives CASSGGASNTGELFF.

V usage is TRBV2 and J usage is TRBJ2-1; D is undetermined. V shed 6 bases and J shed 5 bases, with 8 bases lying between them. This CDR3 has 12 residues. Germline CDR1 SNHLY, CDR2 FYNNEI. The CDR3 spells CASRAGHNEQFF. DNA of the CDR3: TGTGCCAGCAGGGCTGGACACAATGAGCAGTTCTTC.

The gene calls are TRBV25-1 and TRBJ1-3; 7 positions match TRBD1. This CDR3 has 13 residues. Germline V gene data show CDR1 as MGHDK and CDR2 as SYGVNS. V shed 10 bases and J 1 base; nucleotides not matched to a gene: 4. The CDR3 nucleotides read TGTGCCACCCAACAGGGGTCTGGAAACACCATATATTTT. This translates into CATQQGSGNTIYF.

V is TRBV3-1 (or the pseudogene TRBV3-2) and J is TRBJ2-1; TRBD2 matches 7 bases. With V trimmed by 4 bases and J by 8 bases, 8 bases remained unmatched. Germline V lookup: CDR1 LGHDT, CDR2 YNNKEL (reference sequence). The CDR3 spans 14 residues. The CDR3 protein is CASSRWEGDYEQFF. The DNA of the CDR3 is TGTGCCAGCAGCCGGTGGGAGGGCGACTATGAGCAGTTCTTC.